Below, 7 T cell receptor beta chains from the same sample are listed, as sequenced in a study of CD8 T cells in ankylosing spondylitis. Study results and limitations: The study identified a TCR beta motif of seven or eight highly homologous variants that appeared characteristic of ankylosing spondylitis blood.

TCRdb re-called the 5' RACE reads through MiXCR, storing one row per CDR3 protein. The sample shows 500,000 to 550,000 distinct CDR3 sequences, roughly an eighth of them seen only once. No antigen is known for these receptors. The sequenced sample consisted of blood, either unsorted or a sorted T cell fraction (not recorded which). These receptors all stem from a male donor with ankylosing spondylitis.

This clonotype came up a few times. The rearrangement joins TRBV11-2 to TRBJ2-2; TRBD1 aligns across 9 bases. The V and J ends lost 4 bases and 5 bases, in that order; junction bases with no gene match: 14. The CDR3 sequence is 18 residues long. Germline CDR1 reads SGHAT; CDR2 reads FQNNGV. CDR3 sequence reads: CASSWTPGTGYITGELFF. The CDR3 region has the DNA TGTGCCAGCAGCTGGACCCCCGGGACAGGGTATATTACCGGGGAGCTGTTTTTT.

In this sample, this clonotype turned up a few times. The rearrangement links TRBV27 to TRBJ1-1, with 8 bases aligning to TRBD1. CDR1 and CDR2 (germline): MNHEY, SMNVEV (reference sequence). With 5 bases clipped from V and 3 bases from J, the junction kept 5 bases outside the gene matches. This CDR3 region has 14 residues. CDR3 sequence (DNA): TGTGCCAGCAGTCGTTACAGGGGGGACACTGAAGCTTTCTTT. Amino acids: CASSRYRGDTEAFF.

This clonotype was observed many times. The chain couples TRBV28 to TRBJ1-1, with D hard to call. CDR1 MDHEN and CDR2 SYDVKM come from the germline V gene. V was trimmed by 6 bases and J by 3 bases, leaving 14 bases between them. This CDR3 is built from 14 residues. DNA for the CDR3: TGTGCCAGCAGCTCCCCACAGCATTACACTGAAGCTTTCTTT. Its protein product is CASSSPQHYTEAFF.

The sample holds many counts of this clonotype. This chain joins TRBV5-1 and TRBJ1-5; 7 nucleotides align to TRBD1. V shed 4 bases and J 0 bases; nucleotides not matched to a gene: 10. The CDR3 extends over 17 amino acids. Germline CDR1 SGHRS, CDR2 YFSETQ. CDR3 in amino acids: CASSPGTDHYSNQPQHF. For the CDR3, the DNA is TGCGCCAGCAGCCCCGGGACAGACCATTATAGCAATCAGCCCCAGCATTTT. The full variable domain, completed using reference TRBV5-1 and TRBJ1-5, is KAGVTQTPRYLIKTRGQQVTLSCSPISGHRSVSWYQQTPGQGLQFLFEYFSETQRNKGNFPGRFSGRQFSNSRSEMNVSTLELGDSALYLCASSPGTDHYSNQPQHFGDGTRLSIL.

This clonotype was observed a few times. CDR3 in DNA: TGCAGTGCTAGAGATACTTTCACAGATACGCAGTATTTT. It specifies CSARDTFTDTQYF. The V and J genes are TRBV20-1 and TRBJ2-3; D remains ambiguous. V was shortened by 0 bases and J by 2 bases, with 6 bases between the two germline ends. Germline CDR1 and CDR2: DFQATT and SNEGSKA (reference sequence). This CDR3 comprises 13 residues.

A note on this clonotype: Possible read error: a much larger clone is one base away. This chain joins TRBV29-1 and TRBJ1-1, with D maybe TRBD1 (6 bases). The germline V gene encodes CDR1 SQVTM and CDR2 ANQGSEA. Deletions cut 8 bases from V and 10 bases from J, with 23 bases between. The CDR3 is made up of 13 amino acids. CDR3 nucleotides: TGCAGCACCGTTGGGGGGGTGGACAGAGGAGCTTTCTTT. Translated, it gives CSTVGGVDRGAFF.

V is TRBV3-1 and J is TRBJ2-2; weak D call: TRBD2 (6 bases). V was pared by 1 base and J by 3 bases, with 9 bases between. The CDR3 consists of 15 residues. Germline V lookup: CDR1 LGHDT, CDR2 YNNKEL (reference sequence). CDR3 nucleotides: TGTGCCAGCAGCCAAGGGTCTAGCGACACCGGGGAGCTGTTTTTT. Its protein is CASSQGSSDTGELFF.